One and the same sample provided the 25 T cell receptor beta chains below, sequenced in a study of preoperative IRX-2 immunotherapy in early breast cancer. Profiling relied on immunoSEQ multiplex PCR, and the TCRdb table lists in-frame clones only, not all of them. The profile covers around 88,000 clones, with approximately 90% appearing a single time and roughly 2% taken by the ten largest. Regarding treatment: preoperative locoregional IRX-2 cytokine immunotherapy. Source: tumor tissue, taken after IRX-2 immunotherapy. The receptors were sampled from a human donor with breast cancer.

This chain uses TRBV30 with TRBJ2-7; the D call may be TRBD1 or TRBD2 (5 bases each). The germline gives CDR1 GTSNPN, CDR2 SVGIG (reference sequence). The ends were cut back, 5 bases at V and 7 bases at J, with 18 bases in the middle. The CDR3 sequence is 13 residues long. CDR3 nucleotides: TGTGCCTGGGGAGTTACGAGGTGGGGGGAGCAGTACTTC. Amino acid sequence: CAWGVTRWGEQYF.

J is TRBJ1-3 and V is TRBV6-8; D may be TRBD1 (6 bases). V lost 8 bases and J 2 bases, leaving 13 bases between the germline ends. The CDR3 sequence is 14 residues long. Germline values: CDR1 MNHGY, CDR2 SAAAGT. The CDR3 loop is CASAHRTAGNTIYF. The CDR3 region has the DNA TGTGCCAGCGCTCATCGGACAGCTGGAAACACCATATATTTT.

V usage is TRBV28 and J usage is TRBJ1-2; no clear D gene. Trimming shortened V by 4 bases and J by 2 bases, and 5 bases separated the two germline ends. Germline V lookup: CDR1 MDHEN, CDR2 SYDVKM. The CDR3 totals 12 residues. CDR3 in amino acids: CASSSRNYGYTF. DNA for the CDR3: TGTGCCAGCAGTTCCCGAAACTATGGCTACACCTTC.

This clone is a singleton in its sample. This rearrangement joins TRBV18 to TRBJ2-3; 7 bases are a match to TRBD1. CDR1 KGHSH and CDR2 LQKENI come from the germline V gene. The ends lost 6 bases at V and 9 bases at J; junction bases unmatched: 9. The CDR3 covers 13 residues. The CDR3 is CASSHTDRETQYF. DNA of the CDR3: TGTGCCAGCTCTCATACTGACAGGGAAACGCAGTATTTT.

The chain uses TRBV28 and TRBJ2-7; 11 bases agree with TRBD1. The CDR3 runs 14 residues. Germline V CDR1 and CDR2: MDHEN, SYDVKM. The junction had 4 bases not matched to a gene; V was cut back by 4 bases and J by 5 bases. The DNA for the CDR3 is TGTGCCAGCAGTTGGACAGGGGGCGGCAACGAGCAGTACTTC. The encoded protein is CASSWTGGGNEQYF.

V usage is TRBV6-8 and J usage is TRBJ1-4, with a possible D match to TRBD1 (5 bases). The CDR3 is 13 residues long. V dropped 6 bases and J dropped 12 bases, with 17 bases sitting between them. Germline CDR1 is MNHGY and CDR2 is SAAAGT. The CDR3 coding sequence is TGTGCCAGCAGCCCGGACTGGGGCGGGGAACTGTTTTTT. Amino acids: CASSPDWGGELFF.

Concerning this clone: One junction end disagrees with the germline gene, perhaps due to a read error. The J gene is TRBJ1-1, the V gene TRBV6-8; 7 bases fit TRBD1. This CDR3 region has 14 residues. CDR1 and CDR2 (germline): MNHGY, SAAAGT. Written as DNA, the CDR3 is TGTGCCATCAGTGGTAGGGACAGTCTGGATGAAGCTTTCTTT. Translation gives CAISGRDSLDEAFF.

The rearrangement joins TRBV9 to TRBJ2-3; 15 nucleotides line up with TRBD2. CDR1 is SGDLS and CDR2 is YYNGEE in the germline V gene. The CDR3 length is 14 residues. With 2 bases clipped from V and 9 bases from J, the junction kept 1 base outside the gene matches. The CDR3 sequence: CASSVGLAGGTQYF. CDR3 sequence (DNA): TGTGCCAGCAGCGTGGGACTAGCGGGAGGAACGCAGTATTTT.

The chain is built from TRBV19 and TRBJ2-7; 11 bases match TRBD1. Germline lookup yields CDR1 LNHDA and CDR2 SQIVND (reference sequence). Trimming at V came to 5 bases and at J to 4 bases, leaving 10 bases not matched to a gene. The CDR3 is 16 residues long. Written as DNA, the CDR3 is TGTGCCAGTAGTGCCTTCACCGGGACAGGGGGTTACGAGCAGTACTTC. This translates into CASSAFTGTGGYEQYF.

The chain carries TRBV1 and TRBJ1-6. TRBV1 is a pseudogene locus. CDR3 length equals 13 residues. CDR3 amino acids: CASSQDTASPLHF. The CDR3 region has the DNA TGCGCCAGCAGCCAAGATACGGCTTCACCCCTCCACTTT.

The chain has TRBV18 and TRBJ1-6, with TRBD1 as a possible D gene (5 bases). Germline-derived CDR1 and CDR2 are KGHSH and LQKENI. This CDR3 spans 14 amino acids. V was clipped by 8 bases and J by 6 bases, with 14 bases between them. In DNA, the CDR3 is TGTGCCAGCACCGGGGGTAACGGTAATTCACCCCTCCACTTT. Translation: CASTGGNGNSPLHF. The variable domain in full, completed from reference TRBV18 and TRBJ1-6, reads NAGVMQNPRHLVRRRGQEARLRCSPMKGHSHVYWYRQLPEEGLKFMVYLQKENIIDESGMPKERFSAEFPKEGPSILRIQQVVRGDSAAYFCASTGGNGNSPLHFGNGTRLTVT.

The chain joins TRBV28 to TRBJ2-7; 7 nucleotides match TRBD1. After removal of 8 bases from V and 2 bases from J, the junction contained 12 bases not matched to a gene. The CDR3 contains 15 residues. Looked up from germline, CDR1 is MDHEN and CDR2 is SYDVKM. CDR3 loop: CASHSAGGRAYEQYF. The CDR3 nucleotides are TGTGCCAGCCATTCGGCAGGGGGAAGGGCCTACGAGCAGTACTTC.

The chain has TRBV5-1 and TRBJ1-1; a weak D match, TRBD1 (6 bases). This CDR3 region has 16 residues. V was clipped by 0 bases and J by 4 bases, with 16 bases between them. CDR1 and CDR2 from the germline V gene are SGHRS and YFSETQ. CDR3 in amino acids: CASSLAVSGGGTEAFF. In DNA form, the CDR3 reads TGCGCCAGCAGCTTGGCCGTATCGGGGGGCGGCACTGAAGCTTTCTTT.

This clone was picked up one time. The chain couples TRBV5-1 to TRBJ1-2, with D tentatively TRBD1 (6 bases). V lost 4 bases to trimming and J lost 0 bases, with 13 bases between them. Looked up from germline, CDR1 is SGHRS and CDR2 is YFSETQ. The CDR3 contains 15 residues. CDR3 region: CASSITGTPNYGYTF. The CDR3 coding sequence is TGCGCCAGCAGCATAACAGGGACCCCTAACTATGGCTACACCTTC.

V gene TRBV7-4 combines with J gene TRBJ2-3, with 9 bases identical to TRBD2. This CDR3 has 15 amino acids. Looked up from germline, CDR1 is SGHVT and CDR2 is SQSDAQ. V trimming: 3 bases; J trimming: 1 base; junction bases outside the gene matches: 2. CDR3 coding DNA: TGTGCCAGCAGCTTGAGACTAGCGGGCACAGATACGCAGTATTTT. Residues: CASSLRLAGTDTQYF.

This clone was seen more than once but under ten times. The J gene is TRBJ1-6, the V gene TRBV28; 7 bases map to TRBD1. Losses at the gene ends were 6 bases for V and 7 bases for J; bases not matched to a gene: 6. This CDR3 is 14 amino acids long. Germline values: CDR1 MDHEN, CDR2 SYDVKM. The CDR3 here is CASRIRGRNSPLHF. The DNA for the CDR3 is TGTGCCAGCAGGATAAGGGGGCGGAATTCACCCCTCCACTTT.

The CDR3 nucleotides read TGCGCCAGCAGTGCAGGGGCCGGGGACGAGCAGTACTTC. Its translation is CASSAGAGDEQYF. The V call is TRBV10-1, the J call TRBJ2-7; D is perhaps TRBD1 (6 bases). The CDR3 loop spans 13 amino acids. V was cut by 4 bases and J by 5 bases, with 12 bases left in between. Looked up from germline, CDR1 is WNHNN and CDR2 is SYGVQD (reference sequence).

CDR3 in amino acids: CASSPSGAHPSSVEQYF. CDR3 sequence (DNA): TGCGCCAGCAGCCCCAGTGGGGCGCACCCCAGTAGCGTCGAGCAGTACTTC. The chain links TRBV5-1 to TRBJ2-7, with D perhaps TRBD1 or TRBD2 (5 bases each). The CDR3 runs to 17 residues. V was shortened by 4 bases and J by 6 bases, with 26 bases between the two germline ends. Germline V lookup: CDR1 SGHRS, CDR2 YFSETQ. The full variable domain, in which reference TRBV5-1 and TRBJ2-7 provide the parts outside the CDR3, is KAGVTQTPRYLIKTRGQQVTLSCSPISGHRSVSWYQQTPGQGLQFLFEYFSETQRNKGNFPGRFSGRQFSNSRSEMNVSTLELGDSALYLCASSPSGAHPSSVEQYFGPGTRLTVT.

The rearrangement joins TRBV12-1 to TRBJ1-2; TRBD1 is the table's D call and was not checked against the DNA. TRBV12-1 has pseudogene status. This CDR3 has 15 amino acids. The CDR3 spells CASSFARGRGNGYTF. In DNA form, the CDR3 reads TGTGCCAGCAGCTTTGCAAGGGGGCGGGGAAATGGCTACACCTTC.

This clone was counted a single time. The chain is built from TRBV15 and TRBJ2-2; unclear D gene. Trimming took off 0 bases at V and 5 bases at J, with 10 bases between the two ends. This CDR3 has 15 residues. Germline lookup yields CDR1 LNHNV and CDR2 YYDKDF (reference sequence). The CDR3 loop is CATSRDRWRTGELFF. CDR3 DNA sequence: TGTGCCACCAGCAGAGATCGTTGGCGGACCGGGGAGCTGTTTTTT.

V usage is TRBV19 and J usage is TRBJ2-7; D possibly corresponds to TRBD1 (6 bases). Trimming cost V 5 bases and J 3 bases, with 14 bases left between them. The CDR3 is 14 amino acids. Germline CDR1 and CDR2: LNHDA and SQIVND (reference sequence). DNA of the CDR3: TGTGCCAGTAGTTTGGCAGGGGTTTTCTACGAGCAGTACTTC. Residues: CASSLAGVFYEQYF.

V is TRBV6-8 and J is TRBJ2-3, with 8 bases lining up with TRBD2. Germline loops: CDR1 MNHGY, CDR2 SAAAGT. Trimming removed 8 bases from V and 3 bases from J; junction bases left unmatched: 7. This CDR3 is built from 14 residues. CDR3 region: CASSGAGGTDTQYF. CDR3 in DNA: TGTGCCAGCTCGGGGGCGGGAGGAACAGATACGCAGTATTTT.

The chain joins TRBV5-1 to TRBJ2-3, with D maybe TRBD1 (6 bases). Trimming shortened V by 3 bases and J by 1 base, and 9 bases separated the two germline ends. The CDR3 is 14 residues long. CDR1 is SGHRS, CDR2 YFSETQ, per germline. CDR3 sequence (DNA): TGCGCCAGCAGCTCATGGGGGCGCACAGATACGCAGTATTTT. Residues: CASSSWGRTDTQYF.

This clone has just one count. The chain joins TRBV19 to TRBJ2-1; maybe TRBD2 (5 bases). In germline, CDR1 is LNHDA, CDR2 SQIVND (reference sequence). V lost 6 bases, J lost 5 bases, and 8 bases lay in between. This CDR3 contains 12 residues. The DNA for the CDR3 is TGTGCCAGTAGAAAAGCGGACAATGAGCAGTTCTTC. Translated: CASRKADNEQFF.

CDR3: CASRLTGRDYSNQPQHF. CDR3 DNA sequence: TGTGCCAGCAGGCTAACCGGGAGGGATTATAGCAATCAGCCCCAGCATTTT. The genes are TRBV28 and TRBJ1-5; no clear D. This CDR3 region has 17 residues. Trimming took 6 bases from V and 0 from J, leaving 18 bases between them. Germline V gives CDR1 MDHEN, CDR2 SYDVKM.